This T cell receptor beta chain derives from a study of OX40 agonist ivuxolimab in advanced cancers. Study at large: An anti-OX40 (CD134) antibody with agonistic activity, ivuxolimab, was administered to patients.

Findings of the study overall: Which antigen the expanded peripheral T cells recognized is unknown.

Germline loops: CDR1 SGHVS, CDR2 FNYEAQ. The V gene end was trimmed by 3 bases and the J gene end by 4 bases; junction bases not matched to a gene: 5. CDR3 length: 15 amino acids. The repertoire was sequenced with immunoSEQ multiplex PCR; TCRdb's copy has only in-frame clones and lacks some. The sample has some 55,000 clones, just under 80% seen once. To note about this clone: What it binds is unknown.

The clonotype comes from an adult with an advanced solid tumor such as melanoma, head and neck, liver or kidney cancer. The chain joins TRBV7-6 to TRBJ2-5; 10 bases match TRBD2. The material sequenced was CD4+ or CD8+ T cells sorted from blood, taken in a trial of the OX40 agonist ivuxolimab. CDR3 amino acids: CASSFALAGRETQYF. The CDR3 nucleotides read TGTGCCAGCAGCTTTGCACTAGCGGGACGAGAGACCCAGTACTTC.